What follows describes a single T cell receptor beta chain. In its sample, this clonotype was seen a few times. Its antigen specificity is not known. The input lacks base qualities; no much larger clone sits a single base away. Compared with germline, V lacks 3 bases and J lacks 6 bases; bases without a gene match: 13. From its cysteine to its phenylalanine, the CDR3 spans 17 amino acids. Only the CDR3 portion is preserved as DNA: 51 bases, with reading frame beginning at the first base. Looking up the germline V gene yields CDR1 MDHEN and CDR2 SYDVKM. The data were taken from a study of identical twins (dated by TCRdb to 2016 to 2017). For the study in its entirety: To test whether fetal clonotypes persist, the study used deep sequencing on TCR alpha and beta repertoires from monozygotic twins, unrelated adults of various ages, and cord blood. To rule out contamination, replicate twin experiments were performed at different times with different library preparation protocols.

Receptor libraries were prepared by 5' RACE. This sample was sequenced with an Illumina HiSeq 2000. A universal primer binding site was introduced by template switching, and a unique molecular identifier was present in the final cDNA, enabling accurate counting of TCR cDNA molecules. First-strand cDNA for TCR alpha and beta chains was synthesized from specific primers in the conserved constant-segment region. Each cDNA library was double barcoded, with a SMART-Mk sample barcode plus Illumina barcodes, to control for contamination. TruSeq adapter sequences, together with Illumina sample barcodes, were added in two successive PCR steps. The TCR alpha and beta cDNA libraries were sequenced on the Illumina HiSeq platform using custom primers. The source study handled its data this way. MiGEC was used to process raw reads and extract unique molecular identifiers, and MiXCR was used to find CDR3 positions. For each individual, recombination models were inferred using an EM algorithm with the repgenHMM and IGoR tools. Shared clonotypes were analyzed with the tcR package in R, and sharing was normalized by the product of cloneset sizes. Out-of-frame nonproductive sequences were analyzed to study raw recombination free of thymic and clonal selection effects. TCRdb ran its own pipeline on the public reads, namely fastp trimming at Q25 and MiXCR clone calling, and kept in-frame beta chains. Rows matching on CDR3 protein sequence are summarized as one entry with the most common DNA and genes. The V and J calls here are based on TCRdb, not the publication. Within this sample are roughly 1,500,000 distinct CDR3 sequences, with 32% of them counted one time only. Of the sample, approximately 0.25% falls within the top ten clones.

All donors were healthy Caucasians. Broader findings and caveats from the paper: Invariant T cells such as MAIT and iNKT could partly confound zero-insertion analyses, although diverse VJ usage argued against such confounding for most clonotypes. Because the same donors could not be followed over many years, the conclusions depended on cross-sectional statistical analysis. Out-of-frame TCR alpha sequences shared between twins showed an excess of low generation-probability sequences compared with coincidental sharing between unrelated individuals. Fewer insertions were carried by abundant cord blood beta clonotypes, a similar but weaker trend appeared in young adult naive repertoires, and no such trend appeared in memory repertoires. In monozygotic twins, out-of-frame TCR alpha sharing was systematically underestimated by recombination models, although the models agreed with sharing between unrelated individuals. A weaker excess of twin sharing was found in beta out-of-frame sequences because the signal-to-noise ratio was lowered by fewer shared sequences.

In this chain, TRBV28 is recombined with TRBJ2-7, and 11 bases in between align with TRBD2. Sequencing was done on a sample of cord blood. The sequence was obtained from a newborn girl in good health. The nucleotides read TGTGCCAGCAGTTTCCCCAACCTTAGCGGGAGGGGTGCCGAGCAGTACTTC. Translated, it reads CASSFPNLSGRGAEQYF.